This TCR beta chain comes out of a study of blood T cell repertoires in COVID-19. The germline V gene has CDR1 GTSNPN and CDR2 SVGIG (reference sequence). The V gene lost 1 base and the J gene lost 0 bases, with 8 bases spanning the gap. The CDR3 totals 14 residues. Method: immunoSEQ multiplex PCR; TCRdb's copy keeps in-frame clones and lacks some. The sample lists about 230,000 clones, roughly 89% occurring once. Sequencing was done on a sample of PBMCs or T cells enriched from blood (not recorded which). The sequence derives from a woman in her twenties or thirties with acute COVID-19. The rearrangement links TRBV30 to TRBJ2-3, with D perhaps TRBD2 (6 bases). The DNA of the CDR3 is TGTGCCTGGAGTGGGGCGGGGAGCACAGATACGCAGTATTTT. Translating gives CAWSGAGSTDTQYF.